This T cell receptor beta chain was found in a study of blood T cell repertoires in COVID-19. This CDR3 contains 15 residues. V was clipped by 4 bases and J by 6 bases, with 14 bases between them. Germline CDR1 is SGDLS and CDR2 is YYNGEE. Authors' processing steps: Scientists estimated how many nucleated cells there were by amplifying reference gene primers. Data came from immunoSEQ multiplex PCR; TCRdb stores just in-frame clones and leaves some out. Clone size and the V and J calls come from that table; the DNA yielded D and trimming. Of about 400,000 clones detected, approximately 90% appear once; the ten largest clones hold approximately 0.96%.

The source material was PBMCs or T cells enriched from blood (not recorded which). The source is a woman in her twenties or thirties with acute COVID-19. The chain couples TRBV9 to TRBJ1-6; D unclear. This CDR3 is CASSSHGEGNSPLHF. CDR3 DNA: TGTGCCAGCAGCTCGCACGGGGAGGGTAATTCACCCCTCCACTTT. The complete variable domain, with remaining parts taken from reference TRBV9 and TRBJ1-6, reads DSGVTQTPKHLITATGQRVTLRCSPRSGDLSVYWYQQSLDQGLQFLIQYYNGEERAKGNILERFSAQQFPDLHSELNLSSLELGDSALYFCASSSHGEGNSPLHFGNGTRLTVT.